The TCR beta chain described here comes from a study of T cell responses to AZD1222 COVID-19 vaccine. Study-level points and caveats: Targets within unmutated variant regions were reportedly found for nearly half of spike-specific TCRs. White British donors predominated, females outnumbered males, and clonal diversity was possibly underestimated. Dominant at 160-218 and 743-854, vaccine-associated CD4 TCRs also spanned spike. The number of AZD1222 recipients seropositive at baseline was only 5 to 7.

As concerns this clone: Antigen unknown.

Germline V gene lookup returns CDR1 MNHEY and CDR2 SVGEGT. The CDR3 length is 15 residues. The V gene lost 3 bases and the J gene lost 0 bases, with 10 bases spanning the gap. Only in-frame clones appear in the TCRdb table, and some are missing; sequencing was by immunoSEQ multiplex PCR. The repertoire holds some 86,000 clones, around four fifths seen once, with about 21% in the top ten. The input for sequencing was peripheral blood, taken on day 0 of AZD1222 vaccination. The receptor's source is an adult in good health. The J gene is TRBJ2-3, the V gene TRBV6-2 or TRBV6-3; maybe TRBD2 (6 bases). The CDR3 DNA sequence: TGTGCCAGCAGTTATAGGGGACTTAGCACAGATACGCAGTATTTT. It is translated as CASSYRGLSTDTQYF.